This T cell receptor beta chain appears in the sequencing data of a study of T-cell reconstitution after alpha-beta-depleted transplantation in children. This clonotype was seen more than once but under ten times. Its antigen is currently unknown. Preparation of the TCRbeta library involved a method that used unique molecular identifiers. MiXCR was run by TCRdb on the PCR reads, yielding one entry per CDR3 protein. The sample has hundreds of thousands of distinct CDR3 sequences, around 15% seen once. Whole-study results and caveats: Where alpha-beta T cells came from about two months after transplant was reportedly several hundred expanded graft clones. Newly produced T cells mostly provided counts and TCRbeta diversity after one year, as hyperexpanded clones declined. The high TCRbeta diversity at day 60 in some patients came from surviving recipient T cells and thymic progenitors.

The material was PBMCs, mostly from graft donor cells, obtained 360 days after TCRalphabeta/CD19-depleted stem cell transplant. The origin of this receptor is a male patient under 10 years old who had a stem cell transplant for acute lymphoblastic leukemia, so the T cells may come from the graft donor.

The CDR3 DNA reads TGCAGTGCTAGCAAACAGACAGGGTCCGGGGAGCTGTTTTTT. Translating it yields CSASKQTGSGELFF. The rearrangement links TRBV20-1 to TRBJ2-2; 7 bases line up with TRBD1. V shed 3 bases, J shed 6 bases, and the junction held 7 bases outside the gene matches. CDR1 is DFQATT and CDR2 is SNEGSKA in the germline V gene (reference sequence). CDR3 size: 14 residues.